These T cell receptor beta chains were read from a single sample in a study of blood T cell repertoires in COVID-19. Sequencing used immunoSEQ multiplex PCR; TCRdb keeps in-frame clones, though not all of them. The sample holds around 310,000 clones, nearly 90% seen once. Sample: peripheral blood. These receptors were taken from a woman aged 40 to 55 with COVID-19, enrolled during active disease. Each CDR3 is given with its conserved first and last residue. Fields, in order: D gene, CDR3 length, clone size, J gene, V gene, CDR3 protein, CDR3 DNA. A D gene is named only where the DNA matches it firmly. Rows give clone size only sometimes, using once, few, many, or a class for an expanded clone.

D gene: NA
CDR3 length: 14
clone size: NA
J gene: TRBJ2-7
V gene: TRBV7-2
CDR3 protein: CASSLGQTLYEQYF
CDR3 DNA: TGTGCCAGCAGCTTAGGACAGACCCTCTACGAGCAGTACTTC

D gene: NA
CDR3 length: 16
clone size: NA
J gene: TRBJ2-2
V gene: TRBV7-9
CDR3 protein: CASSFPTGGNTGELFF
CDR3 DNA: TGTGCCAGCAGCTTTCCGACAGGCGGGAACACCGGGGAGCTGTTTTTT

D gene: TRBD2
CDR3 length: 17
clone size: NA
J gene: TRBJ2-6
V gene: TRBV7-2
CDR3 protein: CAELLASGGAGANVLTF
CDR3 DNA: TGTGCCGAACTCCTGGCCAGCGGGGGGGCTGGGGCCAACGTCCTGACTTTC

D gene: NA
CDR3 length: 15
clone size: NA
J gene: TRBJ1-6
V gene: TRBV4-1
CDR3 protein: CASSQEGLQESPLHF
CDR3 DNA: TGCGCCAGCAGCCAAGAGGGCCTTCAAGAGTCACCCCTCCACTTT

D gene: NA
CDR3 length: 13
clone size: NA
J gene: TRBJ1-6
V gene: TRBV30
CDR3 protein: CAWRLGQGSPLHF
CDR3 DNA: TGTGCCTGGAGATTAGGGCAGGGCTCACCCCTCCACTTT

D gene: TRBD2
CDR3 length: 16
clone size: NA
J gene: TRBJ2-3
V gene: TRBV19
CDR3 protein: CASSMRGAFSTDTQYF
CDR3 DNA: TGTGCCAGTAGTATGCGGGGGGCATTTAGCACAGATACGCAGTATTTT

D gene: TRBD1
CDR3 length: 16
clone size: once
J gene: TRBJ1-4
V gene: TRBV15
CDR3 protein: CATSPGTGSYNEKLFF
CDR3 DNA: TGTGCCACCAGCCCAGGGACAGGTTCTTATAATGAAAAACTGTTTTTT

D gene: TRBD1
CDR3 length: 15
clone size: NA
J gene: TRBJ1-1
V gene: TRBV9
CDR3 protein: CASSSKGGANTEAFF
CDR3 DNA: TGTGCCAGCAGCTCAAAAGGGGGCGCGAACACTGAAGCTTTCTTT

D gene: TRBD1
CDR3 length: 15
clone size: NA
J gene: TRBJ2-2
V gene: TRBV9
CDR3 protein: CASKGTGGNTGELFF
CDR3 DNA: TGTGCCAGCAAAGGGACAGGGGGTAACACCGGGGAGCTGTTTTTT

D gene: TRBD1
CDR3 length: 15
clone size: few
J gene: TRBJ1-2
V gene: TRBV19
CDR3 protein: CASSTKAGTEYGYTF
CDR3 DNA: TGTGCCAGTAGTACGAAAGCCGGGACAGAGTATGGCTACACCTTC

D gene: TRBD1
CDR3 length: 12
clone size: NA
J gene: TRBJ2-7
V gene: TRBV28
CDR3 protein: CASSVNRGPQYF
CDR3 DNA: TGTGCCAGCAGTGTCAACAGGGGGCCCCAGTACTTC

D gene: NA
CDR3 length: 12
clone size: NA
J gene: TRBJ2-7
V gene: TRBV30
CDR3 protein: CAWSHGDYEQYF
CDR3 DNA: TGTGCCTGGAGTCACGGGGACTACGAGCAGTACTTC

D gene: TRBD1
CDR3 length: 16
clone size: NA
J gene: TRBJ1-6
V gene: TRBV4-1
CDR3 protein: CASSQDGTVYNSPLHF
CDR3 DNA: TGCGCCAGCAGCCAAGATGGGACAGTGTATAATTCACCCCTCCACTTT

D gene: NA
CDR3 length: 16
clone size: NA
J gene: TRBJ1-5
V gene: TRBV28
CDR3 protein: CASSLSFSAGLQPQHF
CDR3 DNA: TGTGCCAGCAGTTTAAGTTTTTCGGCAGGGTTACAGCCCCAGCATTTT

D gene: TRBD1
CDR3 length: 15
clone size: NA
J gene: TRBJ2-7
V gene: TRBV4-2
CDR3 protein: CASSRSQGVYYEQYF
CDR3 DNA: TGTGCCAGCAGCCGAAGTCAGGGGGTATACTACGAGCAGTACTTC

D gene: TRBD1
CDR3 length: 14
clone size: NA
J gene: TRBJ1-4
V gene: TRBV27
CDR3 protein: CASTTGGPNEKLFF
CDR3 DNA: TGTGCCAGTACGACAGGGGGGCCGAATGAAAAACTGTTTTTT

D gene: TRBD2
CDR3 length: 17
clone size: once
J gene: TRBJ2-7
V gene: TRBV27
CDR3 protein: CASSLVGTSGRGYEQYF
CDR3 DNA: TGTGCCAGCAGTTTAGTGGGGACTAGCGGGAGAGGCTACGAGCAGTACTTC

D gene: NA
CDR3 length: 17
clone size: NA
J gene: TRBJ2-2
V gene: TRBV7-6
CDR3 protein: CASSPHPGQTNTGELFF
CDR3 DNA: TGTGCCAGCAGTCCTCACCCAGGGCAAACGAACACCGGGGAGCTGTTTTTT

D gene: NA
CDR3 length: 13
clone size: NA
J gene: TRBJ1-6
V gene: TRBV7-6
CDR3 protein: CASSLGGTKTLHF
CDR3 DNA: TGTGCCAGCAGCTTAGGAGGGACTAAAACCCTCCACTTT

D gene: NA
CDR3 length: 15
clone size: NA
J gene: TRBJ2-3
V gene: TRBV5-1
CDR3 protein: CASSLVGIGADTQYF
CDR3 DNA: TGCGCCAGCAGCTTGGTAGGAATTGGGGCGGATACGCAGTATTTT

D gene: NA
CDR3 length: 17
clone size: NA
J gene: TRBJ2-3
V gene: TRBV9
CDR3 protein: CASSVHELDTSTDTQYF
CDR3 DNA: TGTGCCAGCAGCGTCCACGAACTAGATACTAGCACAGATACGCAGTATTTT

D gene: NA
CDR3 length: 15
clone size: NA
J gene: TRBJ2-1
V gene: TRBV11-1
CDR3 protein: CASSFDRWFTNEQFF
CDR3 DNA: TGTGCCAGCAGCTTCGACAGGTGGTTCACCAATGAGCAGTTCTTC

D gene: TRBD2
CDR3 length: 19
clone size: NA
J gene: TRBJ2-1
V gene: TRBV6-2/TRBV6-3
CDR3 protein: CASSSRTSGRTGAYNEQFF
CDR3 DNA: TGTGCCAGCAGTTCCCGGACTAGCGGGAGGACCGGGGCCTACAATGAGCAGTTCTTC

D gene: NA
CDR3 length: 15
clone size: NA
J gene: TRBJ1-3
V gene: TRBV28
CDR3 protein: CASILSRGSGNTIYF
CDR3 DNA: TGTGCCAGCATTCTATCCAGGGGCTCTGGAAACACCATATATTTT

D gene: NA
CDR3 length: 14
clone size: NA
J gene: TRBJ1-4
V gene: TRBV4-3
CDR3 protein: CASSRGLSNEKLFF
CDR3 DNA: TGCGCCAGCAGCCGGGGACTGAGTAATGAAAAACTGTTTTTT

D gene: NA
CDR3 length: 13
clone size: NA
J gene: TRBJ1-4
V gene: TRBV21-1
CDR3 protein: CASSIKAGEKLFF
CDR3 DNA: TGTGCCAGCAGCATTAAGGCAGGGGAAAAACTGTTTTTT

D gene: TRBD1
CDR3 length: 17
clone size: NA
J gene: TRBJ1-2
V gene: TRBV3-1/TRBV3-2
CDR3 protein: CASSLTPKGQKNYGYTF
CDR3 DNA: TGTGCCAGCAGCCTCACACCAAAGGGACAGAAGAACTATGGCTACACCTTC

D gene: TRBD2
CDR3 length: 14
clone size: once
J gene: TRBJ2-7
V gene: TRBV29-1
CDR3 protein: CSVELAGVSYEQYF
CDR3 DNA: TGCAGCGTTGAACTAGCGGGTGTCTCCTACGAGCAGTACTTC

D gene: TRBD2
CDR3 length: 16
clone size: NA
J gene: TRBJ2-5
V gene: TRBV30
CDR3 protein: CAWRSPSGGSGETQYF
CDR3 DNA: TGTGCCTGGAGGTCCCCATCCGGCGGGAGTGGCGAGACCCAGTACTTC

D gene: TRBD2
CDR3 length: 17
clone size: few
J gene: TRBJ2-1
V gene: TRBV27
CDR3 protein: CASSLKATSGLNNEQFF
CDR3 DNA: TGTGCCAGCAGTTTAAAGGCGACTAGCGGCCTAAACAATGAGCAGTTCTTC

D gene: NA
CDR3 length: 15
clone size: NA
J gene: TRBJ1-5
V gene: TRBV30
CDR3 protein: CAWSVLGRSNQPQHF
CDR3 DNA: TGTGCCTGGAGTGTACTGGGGAGGAGCAATCAGCCCCAGCATTTT